The 14 T cell receptor beta chains below come from one sample, sequenced in a study of graft-versus-host responses after intestinal transplantation. Method: immunoSEQ multiplex PCR; TCRdb's copy keeps in-frame clones and lacks some. Among 3,800 or so clones, around 82% were seen once, and the ten largest hold 7.2%. As for time point: postoperative day 105 after intestinal transplantation (dayNNNN = postoperative day). Graft-derived tissue was subjected to processing to liberate intraepithelial and lamina propria lymphocytes. The sequences come from ileum tissue, collected 105 days after intestinal transplantation. The receptors derive from a human patient who received an intestinal transplant, so some T cells may come from the graft donor.

The chain couples TRBV9 to TRBJ1-1; D gene uncertain. Trimming pared 2 bases from V and 4 bases from J, leaving 12 bases between. CDR1 and CDR2 (germline): SGDLS, YYNGEE. There are 14 residues in the CDR3. The CDR3 DNA sequence: TGTGCCAGCAGCGTCAAGGGTTTAGGCACTGAAGCTTTCTTT. It translates to CASSVKGLGTEAFF.

CDR3 loop: CASSPDRAGGYTF. CDR3 in DNA: TGTGCCAGCTCACCAGACAGGGCGGGAGGCTACACCTTC. This chain joins TRBV18 and TRBJ1-2, with TRBD1 matching 7 bases. This CDR3 is 13 amino acids long. V shed 2 bases and J 8 bases; nucleotides not matched to a gene: 5. In germline, CDR1 is KGHSH, CDR2 LQKENI. Full variable domain (rest looked up from reference TRBV18 and TRBJ1-2): NAGVMQNPRHLVRRRGQEARLRCSPMKGHSHVYWYRQLPEEGLKFMVYLQKENIIDESGMPKERFSAEFPKEGPSILRIQQVVRGDSAAYFCASSPDRAGGYTFGSGTRLTVV.

The chain links TRBV5-6 to TRBJ2-3, with a possible D match to TRBD1 (6 bases). This CDR3 has 16 residues. Trimming took off 6 bases at V and 2 bases at J, with 19 bases between the two ends. Germline assignment: CDR1 SGHDT and CDR2 YYEEEE. CDR3 nucleotide sequence: TGTGCCAGCAAGATTCTGGGGGCGGGTAACACAGATACGCAGTATTTT. Protein sequence: CASKILGAGNTDTQYF.

The CDR3 DNA is TGTGCCACCAGCAGGGACACCTACGAGCAGTACTTC. It is translated as CATSRDTYEQYF. The J gene is TRBJ2-7, the V gene TRBV15; D may be TRBD1 (5 bases). The length of the CDR3 is 12 residues. CDR1 is LNHNV, CDR2 YYDKDF, per germline (reference sequence). V lost 3 bases, J lost 2 bases, and 5 bases lay in between. The full variable domain, with the rest looked up from reference TRBV15 and TRBJ2-7, is DAMVIQNPRYQVTQFGKPVTLSCSQTLNHNVMYWYQQKSSQAPKLLFHYYDKDFNNEADTPDNFQSRRPNTSFCFLDIRSPGLGDTAMYLCATSRDTYEQYFGPGTRLTVT.

This chain uses TRBV14 with TRBJ1-6; no firm D call. CDR3 size: 16 residues. Germline CDR1 is SGHDN and CDR2 is FVKESK. Trimming pared 5 bases from V and 0 bases from J, leaving 11 bases between. For the CDR3, the DNA is TGTGCCAGCAGCTCACGACTTTGCTCCTATAATTCACCCCTCCACTTT. This encodes CASSSRLCSYNSPLHF. Based on the CDR3 plus reference TRBV14 and TRBJ1-6, the full variable domain is EAGVTQFPSHSVIEKGQTVTLRCDPISGHDNLYWYRRVMGKEIKFLLHFVKESKQDESGMPNNRFLAERTGGTYSTLKVQPAELEDSGVYFCASSSRLCSYNSPLHFGNGTRLTVT.

This clone has a handful of counts. The J gene is TRBJ2-2, the V gene TRBV6-6; D tentatively fits TRBD1 or TRBD2 (5 bases each). Germline V gene lookup returns CDR1 MNHNY and CDR2 SVGAGI (reference sequence). The CDR3 has 13 residues. V lost 2 bases to trimming and J lost 6 bases, with 7 bases between them. DNA for the CDR3: TGTGCCAGCAGTTACAGGGACGCCGGGGAGCTGTTTTTT. As protein: CASSYRDAGELFF.

The rearrangement links TRBV19 to TRBJ1-2; 7 bases are a match to TRBD1. Per germline, CDR1 LNHDA and CDR2 SQIVND (reference sequence). CDR3 length: 15 residues. After removal of 6 bases from V and 4 bases from J, the junction contained 11 bases not matched to a gene. The CDR3 is CASRARGRLLYGYTF. CDR3 nucleotides: TGTGCCAGTAGGGCTAGGGGGCGCCTCCTCTATGGCTACACCTTC.

The genes are TRBV5-1 and TRBJ2-3, with 9 bases matching TRBD1. This CDR3 region has 14 residues. Germline V gene sequence: CDR1 SGHRS, CDR2 YFSETQ. After removal of 0 bases from V and 4 bases from J, the junction contained 0 bases not matched to a gene. CDR3 DNA sequence: TGCGCCAGCAGCTTGGGACAGGGGGCAGATACGCAGTATTTT. Protein: CASSLGQGADTQYF.

The rearrangement uses TRBV21-1 and TRBJ2-2; TRBD1, as called in the table, went unchecked against the DNA. TRBV21-1 is shown as a pseudogene. The CDR3 has 15 residues. The CDR3 bases are TGTGCCAGCAGCAAATCGGGCAGGGCCGTCGGGGAGCTGTTTTTT. The encoded protein is CASSKSGRAVGELFF.

The chain links TRBV5-1 to TRBJ1-6; 8 nucleotides line up with TRBD1. The V segment lost 1 base and the J segment 3 bases; nucleotides outside the gene matches: 0. This CDR3 region has 15 residues. Germline values: CDR1 SGHRS, CDR2 YFSETQ. The CDR3 is CASSLTGGYNSPLHF. DNA for the CDR3: TGCGCCAGCAGCTTGACAGGGGGCTATAATTCACCCCTCCACTTT.

As DNA, the CDR3 is TGTGCCAGCAGCTTGGTTTTGGGGGCCGTCTATGGCTACACCTTC. Translating it yields CASSLVLGAVYGYTF. This chain links TRBV5-4 with TRBJ1-2, with D possibly being TRBD1 (6 bases). The V end lost 0 bases, the J end lost 4 bases, and 13 bases lay between the germline ends. The CDR3 is 15 residues long. Germline values: CDR1 SGHNT, CDR2 YYREEE (reference sequence).

The genes are TRBV6-5 and TRBJ2-2; no clear D. V was clipped by 2 bases and J by 2 bases, with 0 bases between them. Germline values: CDR1 MNHEY, CDR2 SVGAGI. CDR3 length: 12 residues. CDR3 region: CASSYNTGELFF. DNA of the CDR3: TGTGCCAGCAGTTACAACACCGGGGAGCTGTTTTTT.

The chain employs TRBV6-4 and TRBJ2-3; 8 bases map to TRBD2. In germline, CDR1 is MRHNA, CDR2 SNTAGT. The CDR3 is 16 amino acids. The V segment lost 2 bases and the J segment 6 bases; nucleotides outside the gene matches: 10. The DNA of the CDR3 is TGTGCCAGCAGTGACGAAGCGGGAGAGGGGATGGATACGCAGTATTTT. This gives the protein CASSDEAGEGMDTQYF.

The chain carries TRBV7-9 and TRBJ1-2, with D maybe TRBD1 (5 bases). The CDR3 contains 14 residues. Germline loops: CDR1 SEHNR, CDR2 FQNEAQ (reference sequence). Trimming pared 0 bases from V and 0 bases from J, leaving 5 bases between. The CDR3 reads CASSLATANYGYTF. DNA for the CDR3: TGTGCCAGCAGCTTAGCGACAGCTAACTATGGCTACACCTTC.